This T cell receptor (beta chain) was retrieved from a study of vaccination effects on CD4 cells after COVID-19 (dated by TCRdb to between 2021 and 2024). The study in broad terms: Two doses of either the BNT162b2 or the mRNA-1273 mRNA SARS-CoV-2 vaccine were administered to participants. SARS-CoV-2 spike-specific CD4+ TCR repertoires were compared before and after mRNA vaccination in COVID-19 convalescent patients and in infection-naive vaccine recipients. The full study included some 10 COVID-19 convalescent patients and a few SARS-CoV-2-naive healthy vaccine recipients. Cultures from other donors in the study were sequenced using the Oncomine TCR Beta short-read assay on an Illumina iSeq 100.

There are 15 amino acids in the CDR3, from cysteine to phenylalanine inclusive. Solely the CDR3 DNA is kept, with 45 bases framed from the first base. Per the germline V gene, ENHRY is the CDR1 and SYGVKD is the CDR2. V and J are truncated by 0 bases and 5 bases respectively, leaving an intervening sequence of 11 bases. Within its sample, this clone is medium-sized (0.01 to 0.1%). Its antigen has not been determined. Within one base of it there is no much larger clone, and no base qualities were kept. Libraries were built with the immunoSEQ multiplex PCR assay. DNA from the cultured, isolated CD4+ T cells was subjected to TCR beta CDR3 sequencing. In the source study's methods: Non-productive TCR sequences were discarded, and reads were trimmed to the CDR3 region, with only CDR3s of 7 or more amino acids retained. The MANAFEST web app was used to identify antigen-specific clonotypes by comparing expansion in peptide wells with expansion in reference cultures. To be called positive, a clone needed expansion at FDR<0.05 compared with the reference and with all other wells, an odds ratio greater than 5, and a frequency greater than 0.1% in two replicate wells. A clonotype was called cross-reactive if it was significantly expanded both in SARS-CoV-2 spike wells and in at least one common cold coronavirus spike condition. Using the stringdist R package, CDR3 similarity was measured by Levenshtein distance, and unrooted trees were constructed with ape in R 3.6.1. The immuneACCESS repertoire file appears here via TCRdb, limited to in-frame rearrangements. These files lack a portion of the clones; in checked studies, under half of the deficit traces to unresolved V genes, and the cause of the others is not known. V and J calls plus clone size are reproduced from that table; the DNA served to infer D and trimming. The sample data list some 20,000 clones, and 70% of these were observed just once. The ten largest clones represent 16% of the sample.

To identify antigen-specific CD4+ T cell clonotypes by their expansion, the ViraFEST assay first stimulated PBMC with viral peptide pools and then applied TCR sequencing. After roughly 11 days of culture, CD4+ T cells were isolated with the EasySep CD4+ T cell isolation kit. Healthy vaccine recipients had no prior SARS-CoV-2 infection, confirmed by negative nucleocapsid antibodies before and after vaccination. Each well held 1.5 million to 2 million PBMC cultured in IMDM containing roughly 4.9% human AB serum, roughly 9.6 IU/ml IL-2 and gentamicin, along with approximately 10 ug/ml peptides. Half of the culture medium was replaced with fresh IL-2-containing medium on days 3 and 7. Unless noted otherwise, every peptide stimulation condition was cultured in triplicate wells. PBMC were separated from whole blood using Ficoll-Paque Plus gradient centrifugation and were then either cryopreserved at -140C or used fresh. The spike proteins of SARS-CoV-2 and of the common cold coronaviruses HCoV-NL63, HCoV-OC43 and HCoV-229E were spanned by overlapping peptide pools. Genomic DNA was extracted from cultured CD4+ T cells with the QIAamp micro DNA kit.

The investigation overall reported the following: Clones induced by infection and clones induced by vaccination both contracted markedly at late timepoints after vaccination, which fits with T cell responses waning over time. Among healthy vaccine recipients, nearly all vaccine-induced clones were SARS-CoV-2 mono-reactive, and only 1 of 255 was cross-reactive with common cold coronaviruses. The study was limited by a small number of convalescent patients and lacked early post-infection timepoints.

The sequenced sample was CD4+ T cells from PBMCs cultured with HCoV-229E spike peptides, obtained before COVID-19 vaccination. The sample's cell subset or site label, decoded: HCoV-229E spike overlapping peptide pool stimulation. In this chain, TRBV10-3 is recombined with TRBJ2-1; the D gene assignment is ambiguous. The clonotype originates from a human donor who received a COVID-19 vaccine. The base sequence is TGTGCCATCAGTGAGTCTGGTGGGCGTCACAATGAGCAGTTCTTC. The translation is CAISESGGRHNEQFF.